This T cell receptor beta chain was recovered during a study of OX40 agonist ivuxolimab in advanced cancers. The germline V gene encodes CDR1 LGHNT and CDR2 FRNRAP. The CDR3 consists of 14 residues. V was cut by 2 bases and J by 4 bases, with 11 bases left in between. Data came from immunoSEQ multiplex PCR; TCRdb stores just in-frame clones and leaves some out. The sample shows some 35,000 clones, less than 85% of them seen only once. This receptor was obtained from an adult with an advanced solid tumor such as melanoma, head and neck, liver or kidney cancer. The material sequenced was CD4+ or CD8+ T cells sorted from blood, taken in a trial of the OX40 agonist ivuxolimab. This chain links TRBV12-5 with TRBJ1-2, with TRBD1 as a possible D gene (5 bases). Written as DNA, the CDR3 is TGTGCTAGTGGTTTGTCCCAGGGATTCTATGGCTACACCTTC. Its protein is CASGLSQGFYGYTF.